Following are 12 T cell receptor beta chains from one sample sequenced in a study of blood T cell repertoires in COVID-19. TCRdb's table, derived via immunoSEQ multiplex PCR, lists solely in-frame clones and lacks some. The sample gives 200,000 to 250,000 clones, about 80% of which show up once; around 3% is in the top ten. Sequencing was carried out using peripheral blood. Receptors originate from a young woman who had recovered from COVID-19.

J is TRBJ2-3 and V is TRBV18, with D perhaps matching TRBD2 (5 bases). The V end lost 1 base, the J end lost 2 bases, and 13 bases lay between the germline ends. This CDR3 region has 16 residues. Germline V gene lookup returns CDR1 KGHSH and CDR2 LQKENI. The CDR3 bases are TGTGCCAGCTCACCACGCAGGAGGATAGACACAGATACGCAGTATTTT. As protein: CASSPRRRIDTDTQYF.

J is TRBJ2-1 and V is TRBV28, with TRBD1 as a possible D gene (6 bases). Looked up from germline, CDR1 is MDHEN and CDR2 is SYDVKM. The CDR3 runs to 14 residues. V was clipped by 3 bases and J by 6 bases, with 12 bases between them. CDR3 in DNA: TGTGCCAGCAGTTTGGGGGCCGTGAGCAATGAGCAGTTCTTC. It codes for CASSLGAVSNEQFF.

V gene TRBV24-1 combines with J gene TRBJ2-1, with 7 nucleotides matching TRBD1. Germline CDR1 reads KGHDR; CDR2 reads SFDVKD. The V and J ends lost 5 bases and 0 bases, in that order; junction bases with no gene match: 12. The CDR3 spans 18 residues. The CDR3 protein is CATSARDRVHVSYNEQFF. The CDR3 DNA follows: TGTGCCACCAGTGCCAGAGACAGGGTACACGTCTCCTACAATGAGCAGTTCTTC.

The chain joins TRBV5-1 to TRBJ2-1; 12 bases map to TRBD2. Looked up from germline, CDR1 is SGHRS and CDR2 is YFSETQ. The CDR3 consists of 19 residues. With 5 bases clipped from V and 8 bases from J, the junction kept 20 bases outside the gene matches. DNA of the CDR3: TGCGCCAGCAGTGCGACAGGCTCCCGACTAGCGGGAGAAGAAGATGAGCAGTTCTTC. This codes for CASSATGSRLAGEEDEQFF.

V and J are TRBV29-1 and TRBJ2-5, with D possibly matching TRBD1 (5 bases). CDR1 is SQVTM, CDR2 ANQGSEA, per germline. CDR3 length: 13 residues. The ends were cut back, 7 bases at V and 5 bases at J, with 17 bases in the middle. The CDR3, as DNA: TGCAGCGAAGTAAGCCCAGGGATGGAGACCCAGTACTTC. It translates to CSEVSPGMETQYF. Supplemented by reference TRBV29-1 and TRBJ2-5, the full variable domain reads SAVISQKPSRDICQRGTSLTIQCQVDSQVTMMFWYRQQPGQSLTLIATANQGSEATYESGFVIDKFPISRPNLTFSTLTVSNMSPEDSSIYLCSEVSPGMETQYFGPGTRLLVL.

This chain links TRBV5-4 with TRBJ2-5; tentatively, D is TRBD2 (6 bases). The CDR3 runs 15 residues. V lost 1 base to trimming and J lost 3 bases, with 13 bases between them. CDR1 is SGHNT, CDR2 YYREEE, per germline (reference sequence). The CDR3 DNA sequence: TGTGCCAGCAGCTTGTCTGGCAGGACTAAAGAGACCCAGTACTTC. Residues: CASSLSGRTKETQYF.

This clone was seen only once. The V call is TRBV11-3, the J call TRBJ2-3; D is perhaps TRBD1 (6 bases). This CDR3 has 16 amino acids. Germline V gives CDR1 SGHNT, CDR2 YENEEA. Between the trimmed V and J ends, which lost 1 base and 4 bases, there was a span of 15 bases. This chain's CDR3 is CASSLGQGTAADTQYF. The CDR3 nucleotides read TGTGCCAGCAGCTTAGGGCAGGGGACCGCGGCAGATACGCAGTATTTT.

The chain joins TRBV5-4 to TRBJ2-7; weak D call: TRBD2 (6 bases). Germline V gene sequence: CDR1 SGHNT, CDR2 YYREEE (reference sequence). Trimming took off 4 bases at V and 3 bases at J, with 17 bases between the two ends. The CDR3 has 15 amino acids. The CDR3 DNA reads TGTGCCAGCAGCGAACTCGGGACTCCCAACTACGAGCAGTACTTC. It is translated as CASSELGTPNYEQYF.

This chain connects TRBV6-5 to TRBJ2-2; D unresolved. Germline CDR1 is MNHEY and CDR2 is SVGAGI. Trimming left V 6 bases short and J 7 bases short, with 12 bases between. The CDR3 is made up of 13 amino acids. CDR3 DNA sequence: TGTGCCAGCAGCCGCGACGAGGTCGGGGAGCTGTTTTTT. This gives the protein CASSRDEVGELFF.

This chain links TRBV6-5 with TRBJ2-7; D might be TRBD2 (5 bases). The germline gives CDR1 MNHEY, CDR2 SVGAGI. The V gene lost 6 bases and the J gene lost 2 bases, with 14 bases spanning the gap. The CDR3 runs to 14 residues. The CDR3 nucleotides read TGTGCCAGCAGGGGCGGGTCTTCTCCCTACGAGCAGTACTTC. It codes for CASRGGSSPYEQYF.

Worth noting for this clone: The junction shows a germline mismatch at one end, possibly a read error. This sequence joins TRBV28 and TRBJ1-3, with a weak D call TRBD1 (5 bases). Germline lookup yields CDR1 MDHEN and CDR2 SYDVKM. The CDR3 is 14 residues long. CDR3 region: CASTWGGSENTIYF. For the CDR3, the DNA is TGTGCCAGCACCTGGGGCGGCTCTGAAAACACCATATATTTT.

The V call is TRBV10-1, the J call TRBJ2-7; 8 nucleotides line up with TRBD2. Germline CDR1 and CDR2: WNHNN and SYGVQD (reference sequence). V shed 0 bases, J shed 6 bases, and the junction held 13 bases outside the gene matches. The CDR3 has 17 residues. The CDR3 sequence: CASSESGVGLGTTEQYF. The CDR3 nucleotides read TGCGCCAGCAGTGAGTCGGGTGTGGGACTAGGGACTACCGAGCAGTACTTC.